This T cell receptor (beta chain) was sequenced in a study of post-analysis software for immune sequencing data. TCR beta cDNA libraries included unique molecular identifiers. TCRdb independently ran MiXCR on the PCR reads; one entry per CDR3 protein. The sample comprises more than 500,000 distinct CDR3 sequences, around 36% of which are singletons, and around 5.9% rests with the top ten. Regarding the study as a whole: The five TRBV segments detected at higher frequency in patients than in controls included TRBV5-6, TRBV5-1 and TRBV20-1.

Details on this clonotype: The antigen is unknown.

Germline lookup yields CDR1 MDHEN and CDR2 SYDVKM. CDR3 size: 15 residues. Deletions cut 5 bases from V and 5 bases from J, with 17 bases between. This sequence originates from a girl aged 2 to 17 with multiple sclerosis. The source material was blood. V is TRBV28 and J is TRBJ2-3; the D is unclear. DNA of the CDR3: TGTGCCAGCAGTCCCCATAGCAGATCGGGAGATACGCAGTATTTT. Translated: CASSPHSRSGDTQYF.